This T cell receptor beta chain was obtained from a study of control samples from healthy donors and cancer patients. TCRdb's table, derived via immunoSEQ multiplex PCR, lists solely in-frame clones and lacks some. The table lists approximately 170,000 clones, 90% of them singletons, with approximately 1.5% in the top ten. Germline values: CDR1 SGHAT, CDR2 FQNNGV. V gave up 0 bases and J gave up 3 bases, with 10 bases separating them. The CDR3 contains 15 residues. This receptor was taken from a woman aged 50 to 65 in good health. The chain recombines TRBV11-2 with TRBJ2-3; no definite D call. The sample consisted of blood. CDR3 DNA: TGTGCCAGCAGCTTAGAGGCCTATGGGACAGATACGCAGTATTTT. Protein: CASSLEAYGTDTQYF.